Below, 16 T cell receptor beta chains from the same sample are listed, as sequenced in a study of blood T cell repertoires in COVID-19. TCRdb keeps only in-frame clones here, not all; method: immunoSEQ multiplex PCR. The table shows about 56,000 clones, with 89% occurring only once. The source material was peripheral blood. The receptors here all came from a woman between 55 and 75 years old with COVID-19, enrolled during active disease.

The chain recombines TRBV19 with TRBJ1-5, with D unresolved. This CDR3 contains 14 residues. V shed 6 bases and J shed 0 bases, with 9 bases lying between them. CDR1 and CDR2 (germline): LNHDA, SQIVND (reference sequence). This CDR3 reads CASRSRYSNQPQHF. CDR3 DNA sequence: TGTGCCAGTAGGAGCCGGTATAGCAATCAGCCCCAGCATTTT. The complete variable domain, with remaining parts taken from reference TRBV19 and TRBJ1-5, reads DGGITQSPKYLFRKEGQNVTLSCEQNLNHDAMYWYRQDPGQGLRLIYYSQIVNDFQKGDIAEGYSVSREKKESFPLTVTSAQKNPTAFYLCASRSRYSNQPQHFGDGTRLSIL.

V is TRBV19 and J is TRBJ1-2, with D perhaps TRBD1 (6 bases). Germline V gene sequence: CDR1 LNHDA, CDR2 SQIVND (reference sequence). V gave up 5 bases and J gave up 5 bases, with 18 bases separating them. The CDR3 extends over 15 amino acids. CDR3 bases: TGTGCCAGTAGTTTACTCAGGACAGCTCGATATGGCTACACCTTC. This sequence encodes CASSLLRTARYGYTF.

The chain couples TRBV7-8 to TRBJ1-5; D not certain. V shed 5 bases and J shed 9 bases, with 14 bases lying between them. Looked up from germline, CDR1 is SGHVS and CDR2 is FQNEAQ. The CDR3 is made up of 13 amino acids. The CDR3 spells CASSPIARGPQHF. The CDR3 nucleotides read TGTGCCAGCAGCCCCATTGCCCGGGGGCCCCAGCATTTT.

The chain links TRBV30 to TRBJ1-5; 7 positions agree with TRBD1. V shed 1 base, J shed 5 bases, and the junction held 5 bases outside the gene matches. Germline V gene sequence: CDR1 GTSNPN, CDR2 SVGIG (reference sequence). The CDR3 length is 14 residues. The CDR3 is CAWSAGQQYQPQHF. CDR3 in DNA: TGTGCCTGGAGTGCGGGACAGCAATATCAGCCCCAGCATTTT.

In its sample, this clone was seen once. In DNA, the CDR3 is TGTGCCATCAGTGAGGGACAGAGCAATCAGCCCCAGCATTTT. Translating it yields CAISEGQSNQPQHF. The rearrangement joins TRBV10-3 to TRBJ1-5; a possible D gene is TRBD1 (6 bases). The CDR3 extends over 14 amino acids. CDR1 ENHRY and CDR2 SYGVKD come from the germline V gene. Trimming removed 2 bases at V and 1 base at J, with 6 bases between.

Only one count was recorded for this clone. The rearrangement joins TRBV2 to TRBJ1-6; D remains unclear. Germline-derived CDR1 and CDR2 are SNHLY and FYNNEI. This CDR3 spans 15 amino acids. The ends were cut back, 4 bases at V and 6 bases at J, with 13 bases in the middle. The CDR3 sequence: CASSGERAGNSPLHF. DNA for the CDR3: TGTGCCAGCAGTGGGGAGAGGGCAGGTAATTCACCCCTCCACTTT.

This clone was counted once. The chain joins TRBV19 to TRBJ2-1, with D maybe TRBD2 (6 bases). Trimming took off 6 bases at V and 1 base at J, with 16 bases between the two ends. Germline CDR1 LNHDA, CDR2 SQIVND (reference sequence). CDR3 size: 16 residues. DNA of the CDR3: TGTGCCAGTAGGAACATCCGGGACTGGTCCTACAATGAGCAGTTCTTC. It translates to CASRNIRDWSYNEQFF.

The chain uses TRBV29-1 and TRBJ2-5; 7 nucleotides line up with TRBD1. CDR1 and CDR2 (germline): SQVTM, ANQGSEA. The V and J ends lost 4 bases and 0 bases, in that order; junction bases with no gene match: 14. The CDR3 is 17 residues long. CDR3 sequence reads: CSVAFFKDRMDQETQYF. For the CDR3, the DNA is TGCAGCGTTGCTTTTTTTAAGGACAGGATGGACCAAGAGACCCAGTACTTC.

The chain is built from TRBV7-8 and TRBJ2-1; a possible D gene is TRBD2 (5 bases). Trimming cost V 5 bases and J 6 bases, with 8 bases left between them. The germline V gene encodes CDR1 SGHVS and CDR2 FQNEAQ. This CDR3 has 12 amino acids. The CDR3 sequence is CASSPDSNEQFF. The CDR3 nucleotides read TGTGCCAGCAGCCCGGACTCCAATGAGCAGTTCTTC.

This chain joins TRBV6-5 and TRBJ2-2, with D possibly matching TRBD1 (6 bases). Deletions cut 6 bases from V and 6 bases from J, with 14 bases between. The CDR3 has 14 residues. Per germline, CDR1 MNHEY and CDR2 SVGAGI. CDR3 sequence: CASSPVGGSGELFF. CDR3 sequence (DNA): TGTGCCAGCAGCCCGGTAGGGGGATCCGGGGAGCTGTTTTTT.

Only one count was recorded for this clone. The chain links TRBV5-1 to TRBJ1-4; the D gene is possibly TRBD1 (6 bases). This CDR3 contains 18 residues. V was shortened by 3 bases and J by 3 bases, with 21 bases between the two germline ends. Germline CDR1 and CDR2: SGHRS and YFSETQ. The CDR3 is CASSSVPRGGLANEKLFF. The CDR3 DNA follows: TGCGCCAGCAGCTCGGTGCCCAGGGGTGGGCTGGCTAATGAAAAACTGTTTTTT.

V and J are TRBV5-8 and TRBJ1-5; possibly TRBD1 for D (6 bases). The CDR3 length is 15 residues. Germline CDR1 and CDR2: SGHTS and YDEGEE. Trimming took 4 bases from V and 5 from J, leaving 16 bases between them. The CDR3: CASSPGQLDYQPQHF. The DNA of the CDR3 is TGTGCCAGCAGCCCCGGACAGTTAGACTATCAGCCCCAGCATTTT. Supplemented by reference TRBV5-8 and TRBJ1-5, the full variable domain reads EAGVTQSPTHLIKTRGQQATLRCSPISGHTSVYWYQQALGLGLQFLLWYDEGEERNRGNFPPRFSGRQFPNYSSELNVNALELEDSALYLCASSPGQLDYQPQHFGDGTRLSIL.

The chain has TRBV12-3 or TRBV12-4 and TRBJ1-4; no firm D call. With 3 bases removed from V and 7 bases from J, the gap between germline ends came to 9 bases. The CDR3 is 13 amino acids. The CDR3 loop reads CASSLGASEKLFF. The DNA for the CDR3 is TGTGCCAGCAGTTTGGGCGCCAGTGAAAAACTGTTTTTT.

The chain is built from TRBV6-5 and TRBJ1-2; D uncertain. Between the trimmed V and J ends, which lost 7 bases and 7 bases, there was a span of 13 bases. Germline V gene sequence: CDR1 MNHEY, CDR2 SVGAGI. The CDR3 is 12 residues long. This chain's CDR3 is CASKRESSGYTF. CDR3 DNA sequence: TGTGCCAGCAAGAGGGAATCGAGTGGCTACACCTTC.

This chain uses TRBV29-1 with TRBJ2-1; tentative D call: TRBD2 (5 bases). Trimming shortened V by 6 bases and J by 3 bases, and 15 bases separated the two germline ends. This CDR3 region has 14 residues. Germline loops: CDR1 SQVTM, CDR2 ANQGSEA. CDR3 protein: CSVADFQDYNEQFF. The CDR3, as DNA: TGCAGCGTCGCGGACTTTCAAGACTACAATGAGCAGTTCTTC.

The chain combines TRBV7-2 with TRBJ2-7; 8 positions match TRBD1. CDR1 is SGHTA and CDR2 is FQGNSA in the germline V gene. J gave up 12 bases and V 4 bases, and 17 bases lay outside the gene matches. The CDR3 runs to 15 residues. The CDR3 sequence is CASSSSGGQVYDPYF. The CDR3 DNA follows: TGTGCCAGCAGCTCCTCCGGGGGACAGGTTTACGATCCGTACTTC.